This T cell receptor (beta chain) was identified in a study of cytomegalovirus exposure and HLA in healthy donors. V was clipped by 7 bases and J by 2 bases, with 18 bases between them. The CDR3 runs 15 residues. CDR1 MNHEY and CDR2 SMNVEV come from the germline V gene (reference sequence). Study findings and constraints: The classifier was said to identify cytomegalovirus status with high specificity and sensitivity. As a later analysis showed, a missense DCLRE1C variant was linked to trimming of TCR beta V- and J-genes.

A multiplex PCR was run with 60 Vbeta primers and 13 Jbeta primers. Clones were sequenced by immunoSEQ multiplex PCR, and TCRdb holds only the in-frame ones, with some missing. The sample has about 52,000 clones, 72% seen once. A remark on this clone: Antigen specificity is unknown.

This rearrangement joins TRBV27 to TRBJ2-7; maybe TRBD2 (6 bases). The clonotype was recovered from a woman aged 45-65 years in good health and CMV-seronegative. Sequenced sample: PBMCs. The DNA for the CDR3 is TGTGCCAGCACCCCCAGCGGGTCCACCGCCTACGAGCAGTACTTC. This sequence encodes CASTPSGSTAYEQYF.